This T cell receptor (beta chain) appears in the sequencing data of a study of CD4 and CD8 cells across lung adenocarcinoma regions. In this sample, this clonotype is medium-sized (0.01 to 0.1%). Looked up from germline, CDR1 is MRHNA and CDR2 is SNTAGT. The CDR3 is 13 residues long. V lost 0 bases and J 5 bases, leaving 4 bases between the germline ends. From the PCR reads, TCRdb called clonotypes with MiXCR, one entry per CDR3 protein. Of 5,000 to 7,000 distinct CDR3 sequences listed, 51% were seen once; the top ten hold around 30%. This TCR was recovered from a female donor with lung adenocarcinoma. The CD4 and CD8 labels of this study may be unreliable. Sequencing was done on a sample of CD4+ T cells from the center of a lung tumor. The chain uses TRBV6-4 and TRBJ2-2; no reliable D call. The CDR3 bases are TGTGCCAGCAGTGACTCGTCGACCGGGGAGCTGTTTTTT. It specifies CASSDSSTGELFF.